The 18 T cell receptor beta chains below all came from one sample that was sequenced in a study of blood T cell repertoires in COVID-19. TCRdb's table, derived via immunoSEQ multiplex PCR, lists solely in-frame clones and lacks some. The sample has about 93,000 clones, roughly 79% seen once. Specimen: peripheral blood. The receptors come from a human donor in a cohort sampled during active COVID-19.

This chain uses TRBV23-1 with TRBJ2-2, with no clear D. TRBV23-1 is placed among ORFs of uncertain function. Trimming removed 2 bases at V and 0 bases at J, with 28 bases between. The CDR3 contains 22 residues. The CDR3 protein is CASSQDIRAQPTPHANTGELFF. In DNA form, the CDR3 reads TGCGCCAGCAGTCAAGACATACGAGCACAGCCTACCCCTCACGCGAACACCGGGGAGCTGTTTTTT.

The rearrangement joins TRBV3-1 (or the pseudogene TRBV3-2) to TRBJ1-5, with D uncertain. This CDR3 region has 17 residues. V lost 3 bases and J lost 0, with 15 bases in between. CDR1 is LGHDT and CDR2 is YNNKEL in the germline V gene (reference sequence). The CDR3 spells CASSQGLLLYSNQPQHF. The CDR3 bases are TGTGCCAGCAGCCAGGGCCTACTCCTTTATAGCAATCAGCCCCAGCATTTT.

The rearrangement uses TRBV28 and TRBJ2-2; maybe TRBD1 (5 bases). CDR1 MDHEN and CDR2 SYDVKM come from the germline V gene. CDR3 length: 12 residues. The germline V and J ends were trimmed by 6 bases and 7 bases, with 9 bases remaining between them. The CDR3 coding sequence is TGTGCCAGCAGGCAGGGAAACGGGGAGCTGTTTTTT. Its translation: CASRQGNGELFF.

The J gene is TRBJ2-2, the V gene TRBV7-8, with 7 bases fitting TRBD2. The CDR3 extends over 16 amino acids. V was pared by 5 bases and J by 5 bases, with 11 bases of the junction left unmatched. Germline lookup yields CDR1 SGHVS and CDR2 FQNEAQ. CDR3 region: CASSAALAEGTGELFF. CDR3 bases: TGTGCCAGCAGCGCTGCGCTAGCGGAGGGGACCGGGGAGCTGTTTTTT.

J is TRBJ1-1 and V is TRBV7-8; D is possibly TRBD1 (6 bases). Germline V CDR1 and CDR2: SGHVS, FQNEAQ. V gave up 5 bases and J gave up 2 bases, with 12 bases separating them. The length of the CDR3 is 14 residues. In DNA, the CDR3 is TGTGCCAGCAGCCTGGACAGAGGAAACACTGAAGCTTTCTTT. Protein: CASSLDRGNTEAFF.

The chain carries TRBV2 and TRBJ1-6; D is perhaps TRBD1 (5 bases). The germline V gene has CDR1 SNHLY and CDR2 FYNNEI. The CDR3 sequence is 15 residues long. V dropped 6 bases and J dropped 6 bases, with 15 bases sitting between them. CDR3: CASSGGTNPNSPLHF. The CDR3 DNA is TGTGCCAGCAGCGGAGGGACGAACCCTAATTCACCCCTCCACTTT.

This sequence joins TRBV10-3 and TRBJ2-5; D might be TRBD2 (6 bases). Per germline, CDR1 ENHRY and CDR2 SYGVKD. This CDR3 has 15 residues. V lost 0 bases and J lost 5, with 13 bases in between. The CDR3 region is CAISESGTGGETQYF. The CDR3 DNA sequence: TGTGCCATCAGTGAGTCCGGGACTGGAGGGGAGACCCAGTACTTC.

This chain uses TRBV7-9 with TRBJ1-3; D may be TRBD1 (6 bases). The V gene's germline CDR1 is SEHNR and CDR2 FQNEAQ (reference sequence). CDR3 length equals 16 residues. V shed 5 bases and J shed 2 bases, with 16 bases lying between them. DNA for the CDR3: TGTGCCAGCAGCCCCAGGACAGCCTTTCCTGGAAACACCATATATTTT. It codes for CASSPRTAFPGNTIYF.

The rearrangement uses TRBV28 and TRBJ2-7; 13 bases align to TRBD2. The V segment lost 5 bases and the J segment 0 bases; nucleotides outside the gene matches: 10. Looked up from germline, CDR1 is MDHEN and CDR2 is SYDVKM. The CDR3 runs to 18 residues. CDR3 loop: CASSPLTSGGPSSYEQYF. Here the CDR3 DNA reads TGTGCCAGCAGTCCACTGACTAGCGGGGGGCCAAGCTCCTACGAGCAGTACTTC.

The CDR3 sequence is CASSLARARGTEAFF. The CDR3 nucleotides are TGTGCCAGCAGCTTAGCAAGGGCCCGGGGCACTGAAGCTTTCTTT. The chain is built from TRBV7-2 and TRBJ1-1; D remains ambiguous. Trimming took 0 bases from V and 4 from J, leaving 12 bases between them. The CDR3 extends over 15 amino acids. Per germline, CDR1 SGHTA and CDR2 FQGNSA.

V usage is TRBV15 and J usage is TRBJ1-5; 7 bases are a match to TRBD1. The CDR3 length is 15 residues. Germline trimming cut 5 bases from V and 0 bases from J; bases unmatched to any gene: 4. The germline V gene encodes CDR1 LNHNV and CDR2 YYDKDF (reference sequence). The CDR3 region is CATSRGQPSNQPQHF. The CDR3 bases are TGTGCCACCAGCCGGGGACAGCCTAGCAATCAGCCCCAGCATTTT. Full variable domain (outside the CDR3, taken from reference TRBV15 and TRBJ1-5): DAMVIQNPRYQVTQFGKPVTLSCSQTLNHNVMYWYQQKSSQAPKLLFHYYDKDFNNEADTPDNFQSRRPNTSFCFLDIRSPGLGDTAMYLCATSRGQPSNQPQHFGDGTRLSIL.

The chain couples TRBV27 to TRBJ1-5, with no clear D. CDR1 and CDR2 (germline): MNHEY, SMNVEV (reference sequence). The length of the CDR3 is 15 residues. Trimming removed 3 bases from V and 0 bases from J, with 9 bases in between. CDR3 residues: CASSFGVSSNQPQHF. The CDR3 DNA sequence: TGTGCCAGCAGTTTCGGGGTTAGTAGCAATCAGCCCCAGCATTTT.

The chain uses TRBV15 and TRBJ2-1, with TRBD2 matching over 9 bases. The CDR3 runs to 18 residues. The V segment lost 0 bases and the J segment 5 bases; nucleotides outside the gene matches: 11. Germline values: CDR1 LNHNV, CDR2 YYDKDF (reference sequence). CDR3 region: CATSRDASGVNWNNEQFF. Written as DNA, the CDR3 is TGTGCCACCAGCAGAGATGCTAGCGGGGTCAATTGGAACAATGAGCAGTTCTTC.

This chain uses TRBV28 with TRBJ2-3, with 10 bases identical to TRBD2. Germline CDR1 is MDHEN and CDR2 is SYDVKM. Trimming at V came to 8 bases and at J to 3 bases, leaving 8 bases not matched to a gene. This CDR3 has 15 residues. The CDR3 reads CASGTAGGRTDTQYF. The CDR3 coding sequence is TGTGCCAGCGGGACAGCGGGAGGGCGGACAGATACGCAGTATTTT.

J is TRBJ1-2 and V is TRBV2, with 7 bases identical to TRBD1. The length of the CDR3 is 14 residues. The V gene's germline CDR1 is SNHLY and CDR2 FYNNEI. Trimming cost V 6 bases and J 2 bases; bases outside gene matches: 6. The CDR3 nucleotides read TGTGCCAGCAGGAGACAGGGCGTAAACTATGGCTACACCTTC. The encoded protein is CASRRQGVNYGYTF.

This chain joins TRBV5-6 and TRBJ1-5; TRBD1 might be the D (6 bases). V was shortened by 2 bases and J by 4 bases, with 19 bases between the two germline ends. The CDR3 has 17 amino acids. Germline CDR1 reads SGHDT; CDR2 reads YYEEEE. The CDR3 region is CASSLSAGTPVNQPQHF. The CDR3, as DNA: TGTGCCAGCAGCTTATCCGCCGGGACACCGGTAAATCAGCCCCAGCATTTT.

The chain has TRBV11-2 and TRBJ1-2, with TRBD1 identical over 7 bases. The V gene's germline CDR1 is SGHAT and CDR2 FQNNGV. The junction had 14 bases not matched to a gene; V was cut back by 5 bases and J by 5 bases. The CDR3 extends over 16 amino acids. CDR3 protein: CASSLSLVGGNYGYTF. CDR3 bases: TGTGCCAGCAGCCTTTCTCTGGTAGGGGGCAATTATGGCTACACCTTC. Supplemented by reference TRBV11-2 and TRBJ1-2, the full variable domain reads EAGVAQSPRYKIIEKRQSVAFWCNPISGHATLYWYQQILGQGPKLLIQFQNNGVVDDSQLPKDRFSAERLKGVDSTLKIQPAKLEDSAVYLCASSLSLVGGNYGYTFGSGTRLTVV.

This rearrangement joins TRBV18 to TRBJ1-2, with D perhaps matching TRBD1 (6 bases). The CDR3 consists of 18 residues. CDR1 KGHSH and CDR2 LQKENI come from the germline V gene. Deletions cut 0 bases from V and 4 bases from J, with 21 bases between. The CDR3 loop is CASSPPGQGRLGFYGYTF. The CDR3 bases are TGTGCCAGCTCACCACCTGGGCAGGGGCGACTGGGTTTCTATGGCTACACCTTC. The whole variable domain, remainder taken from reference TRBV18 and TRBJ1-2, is NAGVMQNPRHLVRRRGQEARLRCSPMKGHSHVYWYRQLPEEGLKFMVYLQKENIIDESGMPKERFSAEFPKEGPSILRIQQVVRGDSAAYFCASSPPGQGRLGFYGYTFGSGTRLTVV.